Detailed here is one TCR beta chain. The data were taken from a study of shared clonotypes between healthy human individuals. As for the study in general: Every donor yielded three CD4 naive, three CD4 memory, two CD8 naive and one CD8 memory plate.

Germline CDR1 MNHNY, CDR2 SVGAGI (reference sequence). This CDR3 has 16 residues. V shed 6 bases and J shed 0 bases, with 14 bases lying between them. Naive CD4+ cells were CD45RA-selected; the remaining cells were memory. Profiled with immunoSEQ multiplex PCR; TCRdb holds only in-frame clones, not every one. The sample carries hundreds of thousands of clones, approximately 97% recorded once. The chain joins TRBV6-6 to TRBJ2-2; TRBD1 is a possible D gene (5 bases). This clonotype was sampled from a woman in her 30s in good health. Specimen: naive CD4+ T cells sorted from blood. Subset reported: CD45RA+ positively selected. The CDR3 is CASRPYIGANTGELFF. The CDR3 nucleotides read TGTGCCAGCAGACCGTATATAGGGGCGAACACCGGGGAGCTGTTTTTT.